The next 29 T cell receptor beta chains were all read from a single sample in a study of blood T cells in healthy people across ages. The second PCR ran about 6 to 12 cycles with a sample-barcoded 5' primer and J-beta primers. Each CDR3 protein is one row after TCRdb ran MiXCR on the 5' RACE reads. The sample has a few hundred thousand distinct CDR3 sequences, about 25% seen once; the top ten hold less than 20%. The sample comprised blood. These receptors originate from a woman between 70 and 85 years old in good health.

As to this clonotype: One end of the junction does not line up with germline, which may come from a read error. V gene TRBV3-1 combines with J gene TRBJ2-1; D might be TRBD2 (6 bases). The germline gives CDR1 LGHDT, CDR2 YNNKEL (reference sequence). CDR3 length equals 13 residues. CDR3 in DNA: TGTGCCAGCAGCCGGAGGGGCTTTCCGGAGCGGTTCTTC. Protein product: CASSRRGFPERFF.

The gene calls are TRBV12-5 and TRBJ2-3; the match to TRBD2 covers 10 bases. The V gene's germline CDR1 is LGHNT and CDR2 FRNRAP. V was clipped by 5 bases and J by 2 bases; unmatched bases: 13. CDR3 size: 18 residues. The CDR3 loop is CASGPTPGAGGPTDTQYF. CDR3 in DNA: TGTGCTAGTGGTCCAACCCCGGGAGCGGGGGGGCCCACAGATACGCAGTATTTT.

This clonotype turned up a few times. The chain combines TRBV6-1 with TRBJ1-3; possibly TRBD1 for D (5 bases). Germline V gene sequence: CDR1 MNHNS, CDR2 SASEGT. The ends were cut back, 7 bases at V and 0 bases at J, with 13 bases in the middle. The CDR3 is 15 residues long. The CDR3 protein is CASKRDGNSGNTIYF. The CDR3 DNA sequence: TGTGCCAGCAAGAGGGACGGAAACTCTGGAAACACCATATATTTT.

This clonotype has only a few counts. The J gene is TRBJ2-1, the V gene TRBV7-2; D might be TRBD2 (6 bases). The germline V and J ends were trimmed by 2 bases and 6 bases, with 14 bases remaining between them. There are 15 residues in the CDR3. Germline V lookup: CDR1 SGHTA, CDR2 FQGNSA. CDR3 loop: CASSLLRDSVNEQFF. CDR3 bases: TGTGCCAGCAGCTTATTACGGGACTCCGTCAATGAGCAGTTCTTC. Full variable domain (outside the CDR3, taken from reference TRBV7-2 and TRBJ2-1): GAGVSQSPSNKVTEKGKDVELRCDPISGHTALYWYRQSLGQGLEFLIYFQGNSAPDKSGLPSDRFSAERTGGSVSTLTIQRTQQEDSAVYLCASSLLRDSVNEQFFGPGTRLTVL.

The rearrangement links TRBV9 to TRBJ2-5, with TRBD2 matching over 8 bases. Trimming took 4 bases from V and 1 from J; bases not matched to a gene: 6. Germline V lookup: CDR1 SGDLS, CDR2 YYNGEE. The CDR3 sequence is 15 residues long. CDR3 DNA sequence: TGTGCCAGCAGCTTTCGAGCGGGGGCCCAAGAGACCCAGTACTTC. This translates into CASSFRAGAQETQYF.

The table lists this clonotype with a few counts. The chain carries TRBV20-1 and TRBJ2-2; 7 bases agree with TRBD1. Germline CDR1 and CDR2: DFQATT and SNEGSKA (reference sequence). V was pared by 0 bases and J by 6 bases, with 22 bases of the junction left unmatched. CDR3 length equals 20 residues. This CDR3 reads CSARDLSDREVPSAAGELFF. DNA for the CDR3: TGCAGTGCTAGAGATCTTTCAGACAGGGAAGTCCCGAGTGCGGCCGGGGAGCTGTTTTTT.

This clonotype has just a few counts. V is TRBV7-9 and J is TRBJ2-1; D not certain. V was trimmed by 4 bases and J by 8 bases, leaving 9 bases between them. Germline V gives CDR1 SEHNR, CDR2 FQNEAQ (reference sequence). The CDR3 totals 12 residues. The CDR3 is CASSSLSDEQFF. The CDR3 DNA is TGTGCCAGCAGCTCGCTAAGCGATGAGCAGTTCTTC. The full variable domain, completed using reference TRBV7-9 and TRBJ2-1, is DTGVSQNPRHKITKRGQNVTFRCDPISEHNRLYWYRQTLGQGPEFLTYFQNEAQLEKSRLLSDRFSAERPKGSFSTLEIQRTEQGDSAMYLCASSSLSDEQFFGPGTRLTVL.

The V call is TRBV7-9, the J call TRBJ2-5, with 12 nucleotides matching TRBD2. The better agreement between TRBJ2-1 and the DNA end casts doubt on the J call. The CDR3 is made up of 15 amino acids. Germline V gene sequence: CDR1 SEHNR, CDR2 FQNEAQ (reference sequence). CDR3 bases: TGTGCCAGCAGCTCGACTAGCGGGAGTGACAATGAGCAGTTCTTC. This translates into CASSSTSGSDNEQFF.

This rearrangement joins TRBV29-1 to TRBJ2-7, with D perhaps TRBD1 (6 bases). The germline V gene encodes CDR1 SQVTM and CDR2 ANQGSEA. The CDR3 runs 13 residues. Trimming pared 4 bases from V and 2 bases from J, leaving 12 bases between. DNA of the CDR3: TGCAGCGTTGCAGGGACAACCGCCTACGAGCAGTACTTC. Translating it yields CSVAGTTAYEQYF.

The chain employs TRBV13 and TRBJ2-4, with D maybe TRBD1 (6 bases). Germline CDR1 PRHDT, CDR2 FYEKMQ (reference sequence). The CDR3 has 17 residues. Trimming took off 2 bases at V and 0 bases at J, with 14 bases between the two ends. The CDR3 sequence: CASSLMRQALAKNIQYF. The DNA of the CDR3 is TGTGCCAGCAGCTTAATGCGACAGGCGCTAGCCAAAAACATTCAGTACTTC.

V is TRBV27 and J is TRBJ1-4; weak D call: TRBD1 (5 bases). Trimming shortened V by 0 bases and J by 7 bases, and 12 bases separated the two germline ends. From germline, CDR1 is MNHEY and CDR2 SMNVEV (reference sequence). This CDR3 is 15 amino acids long. CDR3 region: CASSLSRVGSEKLFF. In DNA form, the CDR3 reads TGTGCCAGCAGTTTATCCAGGGTCGGAAGTGAAAAACTGTTTTTT. Based on the CDR3 plus reference TRBV27 and TRBJ1-4, the full variable domain is EAQVTQNPRYLITVTGKKLTVTCSQNMNHEYMSWYRQDPGLGLRQIYYSMNVEVTDKGDVPEGYKVSRKEKRNFPLILESPSPNQTSLYFCASSLSRVGSEKLFFGSGTQLSVL.

The chain carries TRBV6-6 and TRBJ1-4; D is unclear. This CDR3 comprises 15 residues. V lost 5 bases and J 7 bases, leaving 17 bases between the germline ends. In germline, CDR1 is MNHNY, CDR2 SVGAGI (reference sequence). The chain's CDR3 is CASSPPPLRGEKLFF. CDR3 coding DNA: TGTGCCAGCAGTCCCCCCCCCCTCAGAGGTGAAAAACTGTTTTTT.

This rearrangement joins TRBV7-2 to TRBJ2-5; no clear D. The J call may be mistaken, given a closer DNA end match to TRBJ2-1. The CDR3 is 15 amino acids. Germline V lookup: CDR1 SGHTA, CDR2 FQGNSA. The CDR3 loop reads CASSLYLTPYNEQFF. DNA for the CDR3: TGTGCCAGCAGCTTATACCTGACACCATACAATGAGCAGTTCTTC.

The J gene is TRBJ2-6, the V gene TRBV4-2; unclear D gene. Per germline, CDR1 LGHNA and CDR2 YNFKEQ. CDR3 size: 15 residues. Trimming cost V 1 base and J 0 bases, with 4 bases left between them. The CDR3 DNA is TGTGCCAGCAGCCAAGGCGCCTCTGGGGCCAACGTCCTGACTTTC. Translated: CASSQGASGANVLTF.

The chain is built from TRBV20-1 and TRBJ2-5; TRBD1 agrees at 10 bases. The CDR3 totals 14 residues. The germline gives CDR1 DFQATT, CDR2 SNEGSKA (reference sequence). The J segment lost 2 bases and the V segment lost 5 bases, leaving 5 bases of the junction unmatched. The CDR3 is CSAGTGAVQETQYF. Here the CDR3 DNA reads TGCAGTGCTGGGACAGGGGCTGTACAAGAGACCCAGTACTTC.

The gene calls are TRBV11-1 and TRBJ1-1; D not resolved. With 5 bases removed from V and 1 base from J, the gap between germline ends came to 11 bases. The CDR3 consists of 14 residues. CDR1 and CDR2 (germline): SGHAT, FQDESV (reference sequence). The CDR3 protein is CASSARPRNTEAFF. CDR3 coding DNA: TGTGCCAGCAGCGCACGACCCAGGAACACTGAAGCTTTCTTT.

This clonotype was counted only a few times. The rearrangement uses TRBV20-1 and TRBJ2-2, with 12 bases identical to TRBD1. Unmatched junction bases numbered 5, after V lost 3 bases and J lost 6 bases. This CDR3 comprises 15 residues. Germline loops: CDR1 DFQATT, CDR2 SNEGSKA (reference sequence). Written as DNA, the CDR3 is TGCAGTGCTAGGGGGACAGGGGGCTCCCCCGGGGAGCTGTTTTTT. Its translation is CSARGTGGSPGELFF.

This clonotype was detected only a few times. The chain has TRBV4-3 and TRBJ1-2; D remains ambiguous. This CDR3 is built from 16 residues. Trimming removed 4 bases at V and 1 base at J, with 16 bases between. Germline V gene data show CDR1 as LGHNA and CDR2 as YSLEER. The CDR3 reads CASSPSEGPRNYGYTF. Written as DNA, the CDR3 is TGCGCCAGCAGCCCGTCGGAAGGACCCCGTAACTATGGCTACACCTTC.

The rearrangement uses TRBV3-1 and TRBJ1-1; 7 nucleotides line up with TRBD1. J gave up 0 bases and V 6 bases, and 7 bases lay outside the gene matches. The CDR3 has 15 amino acids. From germline, CDR1 is LGHDT and CDR2 YNNKEL (reference sequence). The CDR3: CASRLQGPMNTEAFF. The CDR3 DNA reads TGTGCCAGCAGGTTACAGGGGCCCATGAACACTGAAGCTTTCTTT.

The rearrangement uses TRBV5-6 and TRBJ2-5; D assignment may be TRBD1 or TRBD2 (5 bases each). The DNA end lines up better with TRBJ2-7; the J call may be wrong. The CDR3 covers 14 residues. Germline loops: CDR1 SGHDT, CDR2 YYEEEE. The chain's CDR3 is CASSGGTDPYEQYF. The CDR3 DNA reads TGTGCCAGCAGCGGGGGAACGGATCCCTACGAGCAGTACTTC.

This clonotype was detected a few times. V gene TRBV21-1 combines with J gene TRBJ1-1. TRBV21-1 is tagged as a pseudogene. The CDR3 consists of 15 residues. CDR3 bases: TGTGCCAGCAGCAAAGAAGTAGGGTACAGCACTGAAGCTTTCTTT. This translates into CASSKEVGYSTEAFF.

This clonotype was seen a handful of times. The chain recombines TRBV7-2 with TRBJ2-7, with 9 bases fitting TRBD2. The DNA matches TRBJ2-1 better at its end, which makes the J call doubtful. Germline V CDR1 and CDR2: SGHTA, FQGNSA. There are 17 residues in the CDR3. The DNA of the CDR3 is TGTGCCAGCAGCTTAAGTAGCGCGGGGGGGCGTCCCAATGAGCAGTTCTTC. It specifies CASSLSSAGGRPNEQFF.

The rearrangement uses TRBV7-2 and TRBJ2-5; D is ambiguous. The length of the CDR3 is 14 residues. Germline V gene lookup returns CDR1 SGHTA and CDR2 FQGNSA. Between the trimmed V and J ends, which lost 4 bases and 7 bases, there was a span of 16 bases. The CDR3: CASSSQSLDGTQYF. The CDR3 DNA reads as TGTGCCAGCAGCTCCCAATCCCTTGACGGGACCCAGTACTTC.

V gene TRBV4-2 combines with J gene TRBJ2-2; perhaps TRBD2 as D (7 bases). The CDR3 has 16 residues. Trimming shortened V by 8 bases and J by 6 bases, and 22 bases separated the two germline ends. The germline CDR1 and CDR2 sequences are LGHNA and YNFKEQ. The CDR3 sequence: CASGTAWGGEPGELFF. The CDR3 nucleotides read TGTGCCAGCGGGACGGCATGGGGGGGCGAGCCCGGGGAGCTGTTTTTT.

This clonotype was picked up a small number of times. The CDR3 loop reads CASSANSPLQGETQYF. CDR3 DNA sequence: TGTGCCAGCAGCGCGAATTCTCCTCTCCAGGGGGAGACCCAGTACTTC. The chain is built from TRBV9 and TRBJ2-5; TRBD1 might be the D (6 bases). This CDR3 spans 16 amino acids. Germline CDR1 SGDLS, CDR2 YYNGEE. Trimming removed 3 bases from V and 5 bases from J, with 20 bases in between.

The chain links TRBV6-1 to TRBJ1-6; no reliable D call. The CDR3 loop spans 15 amino acids. Germline V gives CDR1 MNHNS, CDR2 SASEGT. V shed 1 base and J shed 5 bases, with 9 bases lying between them. DNA of the CDR3: TGTGCCAGCAGTGAAGTGCAGATAGATAATTCACCCCTCCACTTT. The encoded protein is CASSEVQIDNSPLHF.

The chain recombines TRBV11-3 with TRBJ2-3; no firm D call. CDR1 and CDR2 from the germline V gene are SGHNT and YENEEA. The V end was cut by 0 bases, the J end by 6 bases, with 7 bases between. The CDR3 spans 13 residues. This CDR3 is CASSLDHGDTQYF. CDR3 DNA: TGTGCCAGCAGCTTAGATCACGGTGATACGCAGTATTTT.

This clonotype occurred a few times. The chain is built from TRBV4-2 and TRBJ2-5; D unclear. V lost 0 bases and J lost 5, with 16 bases in between. CDR3 length: 16 residues. CDR1 is LGHNA, CDR2 YNFKEQ, per germline. The chain's CDR3 is CASSQEGLSSRETQYF. Written as DNA, the CDR3 is TGTGCCAGCAGCCAAGAAGGGCTCTCCTCGAGGGAGACCCAGTACTTC.

The chain links TRBV2 to TRBJ2-5, with a tentative D call TRBD1 (5 bases). Germline V gene lookup returns CDR1 SNHLY and CDR2 FYNNEI. CDR3 size: 13 residues. V was pared by 8 bases and J by 1 base, with 11 bases between. CDR3 sequence: CASRKGFQETQYF. The CDR3 DNA sequence: TGTGCCAGCCGGAAGGGGTTCCAAGAGACCCAGTACTTC.